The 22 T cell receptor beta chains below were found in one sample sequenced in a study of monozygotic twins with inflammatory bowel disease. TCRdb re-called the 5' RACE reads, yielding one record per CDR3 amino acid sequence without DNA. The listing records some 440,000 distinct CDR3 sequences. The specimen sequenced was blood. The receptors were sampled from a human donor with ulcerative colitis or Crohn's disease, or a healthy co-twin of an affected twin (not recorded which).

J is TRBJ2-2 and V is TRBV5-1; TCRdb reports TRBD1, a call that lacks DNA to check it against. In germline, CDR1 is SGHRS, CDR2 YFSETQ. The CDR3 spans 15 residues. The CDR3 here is CASRSGTDGTGELFF.

CDR3 protein: CSAPRLAGNTDTQYF. The rearrangement uses TRBV20-1 and TRBJ2-3; there is no DNA to check the TCRdb D call of TRBD2. The CDR3 spans 15 residues. Germline assignment: CDR1 DFQATT and CDR2 SNEGSKA (reference sequence).

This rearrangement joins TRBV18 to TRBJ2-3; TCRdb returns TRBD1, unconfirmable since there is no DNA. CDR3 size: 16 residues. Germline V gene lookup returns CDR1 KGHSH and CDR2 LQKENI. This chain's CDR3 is CASSPRQRRVADTQYF.

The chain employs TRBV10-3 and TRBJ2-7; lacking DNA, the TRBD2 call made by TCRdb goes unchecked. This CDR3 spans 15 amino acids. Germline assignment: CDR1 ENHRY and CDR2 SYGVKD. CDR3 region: CAIRSTSGGYYEQYF.

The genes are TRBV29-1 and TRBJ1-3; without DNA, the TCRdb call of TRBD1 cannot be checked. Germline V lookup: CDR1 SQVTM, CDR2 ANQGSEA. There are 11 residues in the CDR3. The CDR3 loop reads CSARDGNTIYF.

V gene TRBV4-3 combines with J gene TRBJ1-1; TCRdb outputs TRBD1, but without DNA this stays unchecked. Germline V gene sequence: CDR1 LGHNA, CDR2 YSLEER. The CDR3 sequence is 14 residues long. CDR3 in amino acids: CASSQDWGHTEAFF.

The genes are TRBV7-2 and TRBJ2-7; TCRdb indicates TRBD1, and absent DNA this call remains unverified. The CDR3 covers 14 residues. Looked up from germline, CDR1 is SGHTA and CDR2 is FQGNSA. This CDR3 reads CASSQDRGRYEQYF.

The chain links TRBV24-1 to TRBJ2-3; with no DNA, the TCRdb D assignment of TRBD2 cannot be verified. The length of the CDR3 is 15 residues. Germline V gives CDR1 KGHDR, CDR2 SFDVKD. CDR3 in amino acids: CATSVSAGVADTQYF.

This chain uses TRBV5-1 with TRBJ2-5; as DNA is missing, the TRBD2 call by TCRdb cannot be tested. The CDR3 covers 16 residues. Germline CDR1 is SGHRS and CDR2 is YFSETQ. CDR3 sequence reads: CASSPGLAGGEETQYF.

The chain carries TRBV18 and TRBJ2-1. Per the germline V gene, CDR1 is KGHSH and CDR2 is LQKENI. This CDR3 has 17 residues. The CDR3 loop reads CASSPPRPVSSYNEQFF.

CDR3 in amino acids: CASSPLTGNERNTEAFF. The chain combines TRBV5-1 with TRBJ1-1; TCRdb lists TRBD1, though no DNA is available to test this call. The CDR3 contains 17 residues. Per germline, CDR1 SGHRS and CDR2 YFSETQ.

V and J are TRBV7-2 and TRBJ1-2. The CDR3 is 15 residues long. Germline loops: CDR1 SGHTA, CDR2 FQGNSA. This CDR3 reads CASSLKQGGEYGYTF.

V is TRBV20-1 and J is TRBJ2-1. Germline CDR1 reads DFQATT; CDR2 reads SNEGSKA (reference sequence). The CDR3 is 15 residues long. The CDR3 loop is CSARDVVSKWDEQFF.

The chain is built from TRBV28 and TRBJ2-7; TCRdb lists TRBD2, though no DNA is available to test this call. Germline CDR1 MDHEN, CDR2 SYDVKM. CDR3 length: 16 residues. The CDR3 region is CASSLGTSGISYEQYF.

The CDR3 loop is CASSKERGVTDTQYF. V gene TRBV4-2 combines with J gene TRBJ2-3; TCRdb picks TRBD2, but there is no DNA to check that call. The CDR3 totals 15 residues. The germline V gene has CDR1 LGHNA and CDR2 YNFKEQ.

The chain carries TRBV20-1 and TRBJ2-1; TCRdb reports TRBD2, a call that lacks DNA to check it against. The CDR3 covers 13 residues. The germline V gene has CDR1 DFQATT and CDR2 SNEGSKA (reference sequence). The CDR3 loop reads CSARWGGRDEQFF.

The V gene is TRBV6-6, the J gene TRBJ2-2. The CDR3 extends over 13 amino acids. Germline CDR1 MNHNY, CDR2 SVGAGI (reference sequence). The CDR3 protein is CATGRIHTGELFF.

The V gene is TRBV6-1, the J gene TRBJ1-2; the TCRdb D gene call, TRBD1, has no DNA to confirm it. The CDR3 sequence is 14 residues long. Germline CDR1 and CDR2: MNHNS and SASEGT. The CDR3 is CASSPDRDDYGYTF.

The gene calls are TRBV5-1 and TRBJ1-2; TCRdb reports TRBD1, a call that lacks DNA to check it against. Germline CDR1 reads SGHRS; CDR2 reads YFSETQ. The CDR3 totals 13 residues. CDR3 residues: CASSVTGSYGYTF. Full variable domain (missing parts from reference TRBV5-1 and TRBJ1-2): KAGVTQTPRYLIKTRGQQVTLSCSPISGHRSVSWYQQTPGQGLQFLFEYFSETQRNKGNFPGRFSGRQFSNSRSEMNVSTLELGDSALYLCASSVTGSYGYTFGSGTRLTVV.

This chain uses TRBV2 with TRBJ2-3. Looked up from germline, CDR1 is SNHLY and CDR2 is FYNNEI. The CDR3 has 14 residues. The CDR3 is CASSEAASPDTQYF.

CDR3 in amino acids: CASSPIVGGAEAFF. The chain is built from TRBV7-9 and TRBJ1-1. Germline CDR1 and CDR2: SEHNR and FQNEAQ (reference sequence). The CDR3 has 14 amino acids.

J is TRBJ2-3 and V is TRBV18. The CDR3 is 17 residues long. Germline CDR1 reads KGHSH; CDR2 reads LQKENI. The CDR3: CASSPFLAGASTDTQYF. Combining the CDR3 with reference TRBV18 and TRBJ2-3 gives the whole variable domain NAGVMQNPRHLVRRRGQEARLRCSPMKGHSHVYWYRQLPEEGLKFMVYLQKENIIDESGMPKERFSAEFPKEGPSILRIQQVVRGDSAAYFCASSPFLAGASTDTQYFGPGTRLTVL.